This is a list of T cell receptor beta chains from one sample in a study of T-cell reconstitution after alpha-beta-depleted transplantation in children. TCRdb itself ran the PCR reads through MiXCR, one entry per CDR3 protein. The sample consists of some 240,000 distinct CDR3 sequences, about 9.6% of them appearing once. Material: PBMCs from the stem cell graft donor, obtained from the stem cell graft. The receptor source for this set is a human donor who donated a stem cell graft to a child with SCID. Each CDR3 is given with its conserved first and last residue. The D gene is left open where the match is weak. A row's size may be missing; if present it is once, few, many or a size class.

v_gene	abundance	d_gene	j_gene	CDR3nt	CDR3aa
TRBV5-1	many	TRBD1	TRBJ2-4	TGCGCCAGCAGCCCCGGGACAGGGAGAAACATTCAGTACTTC	CASSPGTGRNIQYF
TRBV7-8	many	TRBD1	TRBJ2-6	TGTGCCAGCAAAAGAACAGGGGGGAGCTCTGGGGCCAACGTCCTGACTTTC	CASKRTGGSSGANVLTF
TRBV6-1	many	.	TRBJ1-6	TGTGCCAGCAGAACAGGACAAGCGGCGATTTCACCCCTCCACTTT	CASRTGQAAISPLHF
TRBV6-5	many	TRBD1	TRBJ2-5	TGTGCCAGCAGTCACTGGACAGGGTTGGGTCAAGAGACCCAGTACTTC	CASSHWTGLGQETQYF
TRBV7-9	many	.	TRBJ2-7	TGTGCCAGCAGCTTAGACCTTGGAGGGGTAGCCTACGAGCAGTACTTC	CASSLDLGGVAYEQYF
TRBV20-1	many	.	TRBJ1-5	TGCAGTGCCGCCGAGGACAAGGTGGGGGCTAGCAATCAGCCCCAGCATTTT	CSAAEDKVGASNQPQHF
TRBV7-2	.	.	TRBJ2-7	TGTGCCAGCAGCTTAGCGTATCGTGGGTACGAGCAGTACTTC	CASSLAYRGYEQYF
TRBV20-1	few	TRBD1	TRBJ2-1	TGCAGTGCTAGTGTAGACAGGGTAGCCTACAATGAGCAGTTCTTC	CSASVDRVAYNEQFF
TRBV5-4	.	.	TRBJ1-2	TGTGCCAGCAGCTTGGAAACAGGGCCCTATGGCTACACCTTC	CASSLETGPYGYTF
TRBV7-3	many	.	TRBJ1-6	TGTGCCAGCAGCCTGGTAGGGGGAAATTCACCCCTCCACTTT	CASSLVGGNSPLHF
TRBV5-1	many	.	TRBJ2-4	TGCGCCAGCAGCTTGGAGGTGGGGGGCATTCAGTACTTC	CASSLEVGGIQYF
TRBV4-3	many	.	TRBJ1-2	TGCGCCAGCAGCCTTGCTAGACAGGCGAAATATGGCTACACCTTC	CASSLARQAKYGYTF
TRBV7-9	many	TRBD2	TRBJ2-3	TGTGCCAGCAGCTTTTCAGCGGGGTTGTCAGATACGCAGTATTTT	CASSFSAGLSDTQYF
TRBV10-3	many	.	TRBJ1-3	TGTGCCATCAACCCAGGGACGAGCTCTGGAAACACCATATATTTT	CAINPGTSSGNTIYF
TRBV9	many	.	TRBJ2-5	TGTGCCAGCAGCGGACCGGGACATCCTCAAGAGACCCAGTACTTC	CASSGPGHPQETQYF
TRBV6-2/TRBV6-3	many	.	TRBJ1-1	TGTGCCAGCAGTTACTCGTTCACTGAAGCTTTCTTT	CASSYSFTEAFF
TRBV29-1	many	.	TRBJ2-7	TGCAGCGTGGTACAGGCTGGCTACGAGCAGTACTTC	CSVVQAGYEQYF
TRBV9	many	.	TRBJ1-4	TGTGCCAGCAGCGTAACCGGGACACCAACTAATGAAAAACTGTTTTTT	CASSVTGTPTNEKLFF
TRBV20-1	many	TRBD1	TRBJ2-2	TGCAGTGCGAGGAGGGCAGGGGGCCCCGGGGAGCTGTTTTTT	CSARRAGGPGELFF
TRBV7-8	many	.	TRBJ2-3	TGTGCCAGCAGCTTAGAGTCGGAGGGAAGGGCTACGCAGTATTTT	CASSLESEGRATQYF
TRBV5-1	many	TRBD1	TRBJ1-1	TGCGCCAGCAGCGAGGGACAGTTGGAAGCTTTCTTT	CASSEGQLEAFF
TRBV28	.	.	TRBJ1-2	TGTGCCAGCAGTTCACCGGGACAATCGGTTGGCTACACCTTC	CASSSPGQSVGYTF
TRBV5-5	few	.	TRBJ2-2	TGTGCCAGCAGCCTGGGGGTGGTCCTCACCGGGGAGCTGTTTTTT	CASSLGVVLTGELFF
TRBV12-3/TRBV12-4	many	.	TRBJ1-5	TGTGCCAGCAGTTCTCGACCGGGGGGGGATCAGCCCCAGCATTTT	CASSSRPGGDQPQHF
TRBV20-1	many	TRBD1	TRBJ1-3	TGCAGTGCTAGTTTCAGGGGGCGAGGAAACACCATATATTTT	CSASFRGRGNTIYF
TRBV20-1	many	.	TRBJ1-1	TGCAGTGCTAGGGGACACATGAACACTGAAGCTTTCTTT	CSARGHMNTEAFF
TRBV5-1	many	.	TRBJ2-7	TGCGCCAGCAGCTTGGGCAACTTGGACTACGAGCAGTACTTC	CASSLGNLDYEQYF
TRBV18	few	.	TRBJ1-1	TGTGCCAGCTCACCACCTAAGGGAGGGACTAACACTGAAGCTTTCTTT	CASSPPKGGTNTEAFF
TRBV5-1	few	.	TRBJ2-1	TGCGCCAGCAGCTTGGTCCGATTCGGCAATGTGCAGTTCTTC	CASSLVRFGNVQFF
TRBV5-6	many	.	TRBJ1-3	TGTGCCAGCAGCTTGGGACCGCTTATACTCTCTGGAAACACCATATATTTT	CASSLGPLILSGNTIYF
TRBV3-1	many	.	TRBJ1-6	TGTGCCAGCAGCCATGACAGCGGGAGGAATTCACCCCTCCACTTT	CASSHDSGRNSPLHF
TRBV5-1	many	TRBD1	TRBJ1-2	TGCGCCAGCAGCTTGGATGGGACAGGGTATGGCTACACCTTC	CASSLDGTGYGYTF
TRBV5-6	many	TRBD2	TRBJ2-1	TGTGCCAGCAGCCTACTAGCGGGGATGGAGTTCAATGAGCAGTTCTTC	CASSLLAGMEFNEQFF
TRBV4-1	many	.	TRBJ1-1	TGCGCCAGCAGCCAAGGGGGATTGGGCTTTTCGAACACTGAAGCTTTCTTT	CASSQGGLGFSNTEAFF
TRBV5-1	many	TRBD2	TRBJ2-7	TGCGCCAGCAGAGGACTAGGGAGCTACGAGCAGTACTTC	CASRGLGSYEQYF
TRBV6-6	many	.	TRBJ1-1	TGTGCCAGCAGAGAGACAGCGAACACTGAAGCTTTCTTT	CASRETANTEAFF
TRBV29-1	many	.	TRBJ1-1	TGCAGCGTCTCAACCTCCCTGGGGGACACTGAAGCTTTCTTT	CSVSTSLGDTEAFF
TRBV10-3	.	.	TRBJ2-2	TGTGCCATCAGCCCCACCGGTACAGTGACCGGGGAGCTGTTTTTT	CAISPTGTVTGELFF
TRBV29-1	many	.	TRBJ1-1	TGCAGCGCCCCATCAGCGGGGACTGAAGCTTTCTTT	CSAPSAGTEAFF
TRBV2	.	TRBD1	TRBJ1-3	TGTGCCAGCAGGATCGGGACAGGCGCCATCGGGAACACCACATATTTT	CASRIGTGAIGNTTYF
TRBV7-6	.	.	TRBJ1-2	TGTGCCAGCAGCTTAGCGCCCGCGGGGCGGGGCTACACCTTC	CASSLAPAGRGYTF
TRBV20-1	many	.	TRBJ1-5	TGCAGTGCTAGCGGGGCGCCATCCTATAGCAATCAGCCCCAGCATTTT	CSASGAPSYSNQPQHF
TRBV27	many	TRBD1	TRBJ2-7	TGTGCCAGCAGCCTCGGGACAGGTGCCTACGAGCAGTACTTC	CASSLGTGAYEQYF
TRBV7-9	many	.	TRBJ2-3	TGTGCCAGCAGCTTAGGGTATAATACGCAGTATTTT	CASSLGYNTQYF
TRBV5-1	many	TRBD2	TRBJ2-5	TGCGCCAGCAGCATAATACTAGCGGCACACCAAGAGACCCAGTACTTC	CASSIILAAHQETQYF
TRBV20-1	few	.	TRBJ2-5	TGCAGTGCCCACCGTCTAGCAGTTCGAGGGGAGACCCAGTACTTC	CSAHRLAVRGETQYF
TRBV5-6	.	.	TRBJ1-1	TGTGCCAGCAGCTTCGACTTGGACACTGAAGCTTTCTTT	CASSFDLDTEAFF
TRBV6-5	.	TRBD2	TRBJ2-4	TGTGCCAGCAGTTACTCGTCTGCTAGCGGGGAGGTAAACATTCAGTACTTC	CASSYSSASGEVNIQYF
TRBV10-3	many	.	TRBJ2-3	TGTGCCATCAAAAAGGGGGGCACAGATACGCAGTATTTT	CAIKKGGTDTQYF
TRBV3-1	many	.	TRBJ2-5	TGTGCCAGCAGCCCACGACAGATCCAAGAGACCCAGTACTTC	CASSPRQIQETQYF
TRBV20-1	many	.	TRBJ2-3	TGCAGTGCTAGAGATTCGGGAGTCTTCACAGATACGCAGTATTTT	CSARDSGVFTDTQYF
TRBV4-1	many	.	TRBJ1-6	TGCGCCAGCAGCCAAGTAGTCGTGGGTTCACCCCTCCACTTT	CASSQVVVGSPLHF
TRBV6-2/TRBV6-3	few	TRBD1	TRBJ2-7	TGTGCCAGCAGTTACGCACGGACAGGCCTCTACGAGCAGTACTTC	CASSYARTGLYEQYF
TRBV20-1	.	TRBD2	TRBJ2-1	TGCAGTGCCCCCGGCGGGCTAGCGGGGTCCCGGTACAATGAGCAGTTCTTC	CSAPGGLAGSRYNEQFF